The next 26 T cell receptor beta chains were all read from a single sample in a study of shared clonotypes between healthy human individuals. Assay used: immunoSEQ multiplex PCR; TCRdb lists only in-frame clones, some missing. The sample includes around 700,000 clones, roughly 73% of them seen just once. Sequencing used memory CD4+ T cells sorted from blood. The sample's subset: CD45RA-negative fraction. The receptors were sampled from a woman aged 25 to 39 in good health.

This clone was recorded at least ten times. This rearrangement joins TRBV21-1 to TRBJ2-7; the table names TRBD2, a call not compared with the DNA. TRBV21-1 corresponds to a pseudogene. CDR3 size: 12 residues. The CDR3 sequence is CASSKDCRGQYF. The CDR3 bases are TGTGCCAGCAGCAAAGACTGTAGAGGGCAGTACTTC.

The V gene is TRBV10-2, the J gene TRBJ2-1; perhaps TRBD2 as D (6 bases). The CDR3 is made up of 15 amino acids. Germline CDR1 is WSHSY and CDR2 is SAAADI. Trimming took 0 bases from V and 4 from J, leaving 10 bases between them. The CDR3 spells CASSESSGTYNEQFF. The CDR3 DNA is TGCGCCAGCAGTGAGTCTAGCGGAACTTACAATGAGCAGTTCTTC.

This clone was detected a few times. This rearrangement joins TRBV27 to TRBJ2-7, with no clear D. V dropped 7 bases and J dropped 6 bases, with 13 bases sitting between them. The CDR3 spans 12 residues. CDR1 is MNHEY, CDR2 SMNVEV, per germline (reference sequence). CDR3 protein: CASKALVGEQYF. The CDR3 DNA is TGTGCCAGCAAGGCCCTCGTGGGCGAGCAGTACTTC.

The rearrangement links TRBV7-2 to TRBJ1-1; a possible D gene is TRBD1 (6 bases). CDR3 length: 15 residues. Germline loops: CDR1 SGHTA, CDR2 FQGNSA. Trimming took 2 bases from V and 7 from J, leaving 17 bases between them. The CDR3 coding sequence is TGTGCCAGCAGCTTAAGGGGTGACACAGGGATTGAAGCTTTCTTT. Translation gives CASSLRGDTGIEAFF.

V is TRBV2 and J is TRBJ2-7; no firm D call. The CDR3 covers 14 residues. The V and J ends lost 4 bases and 0 bases respectively, with 10 bases between them. The germline V gene encodes CDR1 SNHLY and CDR2 FYNNEI. The CDR3 is CASSGPLSSYEQYF. Here the CDR3 DNA reads TGTGCCAGCAGTGGGCCGCTGAGCTCCTACGAGCAGTACTTC.

The V gene is TRBV6-5, the J gene TRBJ1-6; tentatively, D is TRBD1 (6 bases). The germline V gene encodes CDR1 MNHEY and CDR2 SVGAGI. The CDR3 totals 14 residues. Trimming shortened V by 6 bases and J by 3 bases, and 9 bases separated the two germline ends. As DNA, the CDR3 is TGTGCCAGCAGGCGACAGGACTATAATTCACCCCTCCACTTT. The encoded protein is CASRRQDYNSPLHF.

J is TRBJ1-4 and V is TRBV15, with a weak D call TRBD1 (6 bases). Germline V gene lookup returns CDR1 LNHNV and CDR2 YYDKDF (reference sequence). There are 15 residues in the CDR3. The V and J ends lost 1 base and 5 bases respectively, with 11 bases between them. DNA for the CDR3: TGTGCCACCAGCAGAGCGAACAGGGCGAATGAAAAACTGTTTTTT. Translated, it gives CATSRANRANEKLFF.

This clone was counted a few times. This could be a read error, since a much larger clone is one nucleotide away. Different DNA sequences within this sample yield the same CDR3. This chain joins TRBV28 and TRBJ2-1; D is unclear. The germline CDR1 and CDR2 sequences are MDHEN and SYDVKM. This CDR3 is 11 amino acids long. Trimming left V 2 bases short and J 5 bases short, with 1 base between. CDR3 region: CASSLNNEQFF. Written as DNA, the CDR3 is TGTGCCAGCAGTTTAAACAATGAGCAGTTCTTC.

This clone was seen a few times. The CDR3 sequence: CASSPGTSGRARTGELFF. CDR3 bases: TGTGCCAGCAGTCCCGGGACTAGCGGGAGGGCCCGAACCGGGGAGCTGTTTTTT. The chain uses TRBV28 and TRBJ2-2, with 16 bases matching TRBD2. The CDR3 loop spans 18 amino acids. Germline assignment: CDR1 MDHEN and CDR2 SYDVKM. V gave up 5 bases and J gave up 5 bases; unmatched junction bases: 8.

This clone showed up just once. This chain connects TRBV19 to TRBJ2-1; D uncertain. The germline CDR1 and CDR2 sequences are LNHDA and SQIVND (reference sequence). V gave up 5 bases and J gave up 3 bases, with 20 bases separating them. The CDR3 consists of 17 residues. The CDR3 region has the DNA TGTGCCAGTAGTGCGATTCCTGGCGCAGGTGGCTACAATGAGCAGTTCTTC. Residues: CASSAIPGAGGYNEQFF.

The chain carries TRBV25-1 and TRBJ1-4; unclear D gene. Germline assignment: CDR1 MGHDK and CDR2 SYGVNS. This CDR3 region has 16 residues. Trimming removed 0 bases at V and 7 bases at J, with 15 bases between. CDR3 DNA sequence: TGTGCCAGCAGTGAATATCGTACCCGGGTGGGTGAAAAACTGTTTTTT. Amino acids: CASSEYRTRVGEKLFF.

This clone came up a few times. As DNA, the CDR3 is TGTGCCTGGAGACAGGGGACCTATGGCTACACCTTC. Amino acids: CAWRQGTYGYTF. The chain employs TRBV30 and TRBJ1-2, with 7 nucleotides matching TRBD1. Germline V gene data show CDR1 as GTSNPN and CDR2 as SVGIG (reference sequence). With 3 bases clipped from V and 4 bases from J, the junction kept 2 bases outside the gene matches. The CDR3 length is 12 residues. Based on the CDR3 plus reference TRBV30 and TRBJ1-2, the full variable domain is SQTIHQWPATLVQPVGSPLSLECTVEGTSNPNLYWYRQAAGRGLQLLFYSVGIGQISSEVPQNLSASRPQDRQFILSSKKLLLSDSGFYLCAWRQGTYGYTFGSGTRLTVV.

The chain employs TRBV10-3 and TRBJ1-5; TRBD1 is a possible D gene (5 bases). CDR1 and CDR2 from the germline V gene are ENHRY and SYGVKD. The CDR3 is made up of 12 amino acids. The V end lost 10 bases, the J end lost 3 bases, and 10 bases lay between the germline ends. CDR3 nucleotide sequence: TGTGCCAGCCGGGACCACAATCAGCCCCAGCATTTT. It specifies CASRDHNQPQHF.

The CDR3 is CASSFRGVNTEAFF. For the CDR3, the DNA is TGTGCCAGCAGTTTCAGGGGCGTGAACACTGAAGCTTTCTTT. The chain employs TRBV27 and TRBJ1-1; a weak D match, TRBD1 (6 bases). V was trimmed by 3 bases and J by 0 bases, leaving 8 bases between them. CDR3 size: 14 residues. The germline V gene has CDR1 MNHEY and CDR2 SMNVEV (reference sequence).

This chain connects TRBV27 to TRBJ2-7; no clear D gene. CDR3 length: 15 amino acids. In germline, CDR1 is MNHEY, CDR2 SMNVEV (reference sequence). Trimming cost V 5 bases and J 3 bases, with 17 bases left between them. The CDR3 sequence is CASSPNFERNYEQYF. Here the CDR3 DNA reads TGTGCCAGCAGTCCCAATTTCGAACGAAACTACGAGCAGTACTTC.

This clone was counted at least ten times. The V and J genes are TRBV5-1 and TRBJ2-1; TRBD1 matches 9 bases. V lost 4 bases and J lost 8; bases outside the gene matches: 7. CDR3 length: 14 amino acids. Per germline, CDR1 SGHRS and CDR2 YFSETQ. Here the CDR3 DNA reads TGCGCCAGCAGCGTACAGGGGGCAGGTGATGAGCAGTTCTTC. This gives the protein CASSVQGAGDEQFF.

This clone showed up just once. This chain connects TRBV19 to TRBJ1-1; the D gene is possibly TRBD1 (6 bases). Germline-derived CDR1 and CDR2 are LNHDA and SQIVND (reference sequence). V lost 5 bases, J lost 1 base, and 17 bases lay in between. The CDR3 spans 16 residues. As DNA, the CDR3 is TGTGCCAGTAGTCGAAGAGTCACAGGGAAGAACACTGAAGCTTTCTTT. The encoded protein is CASSRRVTGKNTEAFF.

The chain carries TRBV5-1 and TRBJ2-3; tentatively, D is TRBD1 (5 bases). V was clipped by 6 bases and J by 2 bases, with 13 bases between them. Looked up from germline, CDR1 is SGHRS and CDR2 is YFSETQ. This CDR3 spans 14 amino acids. Here the CDR3 reads CASMVAGFTDTQYF. As DNA, the CDR3 is TGCGCCAGCATGGTAGCAGGGTTCACAGATACGCAGTATTTT.

This clone was seen at least ten times. The V gene is TRBV28, the J gene TRBJ2-2; D unresolved. V lost 6 bases and J 3 bases, leaving 2 bases between the germline ends. This CDR3 has 11 amino acids. CDR1 MDHEN and CDR2 SYDVKM come from the germline V gene. The CDR3 region is CASSYTGELFF. For the CDR3, the DNA is TGTGCCAGCAGCTACACCGGGGAGCTGTTTTTT.

J is TRBJ1-2 and V is TRBV28; 12 positions agree with TRBD1. This CDR3 is 15 amino acids long. Germline V lookup: CDR1 MDHEN, CDR2 SYDVKM. Trimming took 2 bases from V and 3 from J; bases not matched to a gene: 1. The CDR3 DNA sequence: TGTGCCAGCAGTTTAGGGACAGGGGGCTACTATGGCTACACCTTC. Translated: CASSLGTGGYYGYTF.

The chain employs TRBV6-1 and TRBJ2-5; D possibly corresponds to TRBD1 (6 bases). The length of the CDR3 is 13 residues. V gave up 8 bases and J gave up 0 bases, with 10 bases separating them. The germline gives CDR1 MNHNS, CDR2 SASEGT. CDR3 bases: TGTGCCAGCCTTAGGACAGACCAAGAGACCCAGTACTTC. Translating it yields CASLRTDQETQYF.

The chain couples TRBV7-2 to TRBJ2-1, with 12 bases matching TRBD2. Germline V gives CDR1 SGHTA, CDR2 FQGNSA. This CDR3 contains 15 residues. J was trimmed by 9 bases and V by 5 bases; bases with no gene match: 8. The CDR3 spells CASSPQGLAGGEQFF. The CDR3 bases are TGTGCCAGCAGCCCCCAGGGACTAGCGGGCGGTGAGCAGTTCTTC.

The chain combines TRBV7-9 with TRBJ2-7; D is ambiguous. The CDR3 extends over 12 amino acids. Germline V gives CDR1 SEHNR, CDR2 FQNEAQ (reference sequence). V lost 1 base to trimming and J lost 5 bases, with 6 bases between them. CDR3 amino acids: CASSLDWDEQYF. The CDR3 bases are TGTGCCAGCAGCTTAGACTGGGACGAGCAGTACTTC. The full variable domain, its missing parts supplied by reference TRBV7-9 and TRBJ2-7, is DTGVSQNPRHKITKRGQNVTFRCDPISEHNRLYWYRQTLGQGPEFLTYFQNEAQLEKSRLLSDRFSAERPKGSFSTLEIQRTEQGDSAMYLCASSLDWDEQYFGPGTRLTVT.

The chain couples TRBV7-7 to TRBJ2-5; D remains unclear. Between the trimmed V and J ends, which lost 6 bases and 4 bases, there was a span of 12 bases. Germline values: CDR1 SSHAT, CDR2 FNYEAQ (reference sequence). The CDR3 extends over 13 amino acids. The CDR3 sequence: CASSPLRRETQYF. In DNA, the CDR3 is TGTGCCAGCAGTCCTCTCCGCCGAGAGACCCAGTACTTC.

Note on this clone: The identical CDR3 is also encoded by other nucleotide sequences in the sample. This sequence joins TRBV19 and TRBJ2-6; D uncertain. CDR1 is LNHDA and CDR2 is SQIVND in the germline V gene (reference sequence). This CDR3 has 13 amino acids. V was cut by 5 bases and J by 1 base, with 3 bases left in between. The DNA of the CDR3 is TGTGCCAGTAGTGTTTCTGGGGCCAACGTCCTGACTTTC. Its translation: CASSVSGANVLTF.

The chain carries TRBV9 and TRBJ2-1; D gene uncertain. This CDR3 contains 12 residues. From germline, CDR1 is SGDLS and CDR2 YYNGEE. V was pared by 2 bases and J by 3 bases, with 3 bases between. The CDR3 DNA follows: TGTGCCAGCAGCGTCTACTACAATGAGCAGTTCTTC. Encoded protein: CASSVYYNEQFF. The full variable domain, its missing parts supplied by reference TRBV9 and TRBJ2-1, is DSGVTQTPKHLITATGQRVTLRCSPRSGDLSVYWYQQSLDQGLQFLIQYYNGEERAKGNILERFSAQQFPDLHSELNLSSLELGDSALYFCASSVYYNEQFFGPGTRLTVL.